Following are 13 T cell receptor beta chains from one sample sequenced in a study of cytomegalovirus exposure and HLA in healthy donors. Sequencing was performed with immunoSEQ multiplex PCR; in TCRdb, only in-frame clones are kept and a portion is missing. There are 50,000 to 70,000 clones in the sample; approximately 95% occur only once, and 5.8% lies in the top ten. Sequenced material: PBMCs. All receptors come from a woman aged 18 to 35 in good health and CMV-seropositive.

V usage is TRBV10-3 and J usage is TRBJ2-1; 8 bases match TRBD1. The CDR3 runs to 14 residues. CDR1 and CDR2 from the germline V gene are ENHRY and SYGVKD. Trimming at V came to 11 bases and at J to 4 bases, leaving 10 bases not matched to a gene. CDR3 residues: CAVKGTGRYNEQFF. The CDR3 nucleotides are TGTGCCGTTAAAGGGACAGGCCGATACAATGAGCAGTTCTTC.

The rearrangement links TRBV2 to TRBJ1-6; D unresolved. Trimming stripped 3 bases from V and 4 bases from J, with 7 bases between. The CDR3 sequence is 14 residues long. Looked up from germline, CDR1 is SNHLY and CDR2 is FYNNEI. DNA for the CDR3: TGTGCCAGCAGTGATTTTCTGTATAATTCACCCCTCCACTTT. Its translation is CASSDFLYNSPLHF.

The V call is TRBV4-3, the J call TRBJ1-2; 7 bases are shared with TRBD1. The CDR3 totals 14 residues. V dropped 0 bases and J dropped 4; count of bases not matched to a gene: 2. The V gene's germline CDR1 is LGHNA and CDR2 YSLEER. CDR3 in amino acids: CASSQESGGYGYTF. CDR3 DNA sequence: TGCGCCAGCAGCCAAGAGTCAGGGGGCTATGGCTACACCTTC.

This sequence joins TRBV27 and TRBJ2-2, with 12 bases that match TRBD2. The CDR3 covers 16 residues. After removal of 6 bases from V and 5 bases from J, the junction contained 7 bases not matched to a gene. Germline lookup yields CDR1 MNHEY and CDR2 SMNVEV (reference sequence). CDR3 amino acids: CASRRGLAGNTGELFF. The CDR3 DNA reads TGTGCCAGCAGAAGAGGACTAGCGGGAAATACCGGGGAGCTGTTTTTT.

The rearrangement uses TRBV28 and TRBJ2-7, with D maybe TRBD2 (6 bases). The CDR3 runs to 13 residues. V was cut by 5 bases and J by 4 bases, with 12 bases left in between. Germline values: CDR1 MDHEN, CDR2 SYDVKM. The CDR3 sequence: CASSPPEGYEQYF. DNA of the CDR3: TGTGCCAGCAGTCCCCCGGAGGGGTACGAGCAGTACTTC.

The count of this clone is one. The chain combines TRBV19 with TRBJ1-2; maybe TRBD1 (5 bases). Trimming removed 11 bases from V and 5 bases from J, with 18 bases in between. Per germline, CDR1 LNHDA and CDR2 SQIVND (reference sequence). This CDR3 has 13 amino acids. CDR3 sequence reads: CASQGLVLYGYTF. Here the CDR3 DNA reads TGTGCCTCCCAGGGCCTAGTACTATATGGCTACACCTTC.

The chain joins TRBV13 to TRBJ2-5, with 15 nucleotides matching TRBD2. CDR1 and CDR2 from the germline V gene are PRHDT and FYEKMQ (reference sequence). This CDR3 is built from 15 residues. The ends lost 3 bases at V and 5 bases at J; junction bases unmatched: 1. DNA of the CDR3: TGTGCCAGCAGCTTGGGGACTAGCGGGAGGGAGACCCAGTACTTC. Translating gives CASSLGTSGRETQYF.

V is TRBV11-1 and J is TRBJ1-1; the D is unclear. The CDR3 sequence is 11 residues long. Trimming removed 5 bases from V and 4 bases from J, with 5 bases in between. The germline gives CDR1 SGHAT, CDR2 FQDESV (reference sequence). In DNA, the CDR3 is TGTGCCAGCAGCCCCCTCACTGAAGCTTTCTTT. Translated, it gives CASSPLTEAFF.

This chain uses TRBV7-9 with TRBJ2-3, with TRBD2 identical over 16 bases. V lost 4 bases and J lost 3; bases outside the gene matches: 10. The CDR3 totals 19 residues. From germline, CDR1 is SEHNR and CDR2 FQNEAQ (reference sequence). In DNA form, the CDR3 reads TGTGCCAGCAGCTCAACTGGGACTAGCGGGAGGGCCGGGACAGATACGCAGTATTTT. It translates to CASSSTGTSGRAGTDTQYF.

This chain links TRBV7-7 with TRBJ2-1; no clear D gene. Trimming took 3 bases from V and 3 from J, leaving 6 bases between them. The germline gives CDR1 SSHAT, CDR2 FNYEAQ (reference sequence). CDR3 size: 13 residues. In nucleotides, the CDR3 is TGTGCCAGCAGCTTTTCACTCTACAATGAGCAGTTCTTC. Translation: CASSFSLYNEQFF. The full variable domain, in which reference TRBV7-7 and TRBJ2-1 provide the parts outside the CDR3, is GAGVSQSPRYKVTKRGQDVTLRCDPISSHATLYWYQQALGQGPEFLTYFNYEAQPDKSGLPSDRFSAERPEGSISTLTIQRTEQRDSAMYRCASSFSLYNEQFFGPGTRLTVL.

The gene calls are TRBV9 and TRBJ1-2; tentative D call: TRBD1 (6 bases). Germline CDR1 SGDLS, CDR2 YYNGEE. The ends were cut back, 4 bases at V and 3 bases at J, with 28 bases in the middle. The CDR3 loop spans 19 amino acids. As DNA, the CDR3 is TGTGCCAGCAGCTCCTCCCTCGCTGACAGGTTTGCCGTAGACTATGGCTACACCTTC. Translation: CASSSSLADRFAVDYGYTF.

The chain uses TRBV5-4 and TRBJ1-2, with 8 bases matching TRBD1. This CDR3 spans 14 amino acids. V was clipped by 0 bases and J by 8 bases; unmatched bases: 6. CDR1 SGHNT and CDR2 YYREEE come from the germline V gene (reference sequence). CDR3 amino acids: CASSLVGDRHGYTF. Here the CDR3 DNA reads TGTGCCAGCAGCTTGGTTGGGGACAGGCACGGCTACACCTTC.

The CDR3 coding sequence is TGTGCCAGCAGTCTCCTAGCGGGAGTAGAATACGAGCAGTACTTC. It specifies CASSLLAGVEYEQYF. This rearrangement joins TRBV6-6 to TRBJ2-7, with 10 bases matching TRBD2. The ends lost 5 bases at V and 4 bases at J; junction bases unmatched: 8. There are 15 residues in the CDR3. Germline assignment: CDR1 MNHNY and CDR2 SVGAGI (reference sequence).